This T cell receptor beta chain was observed in a study of blood T cell repertoires in COVID-19 (dated by TCRdb to the early 2020s). Context from the whole study: The collaborator samples originated in the United States, Italy and Spain and spanned the acute and convalescent phases of COVID-19. The material from the prospective study consisted of cDNA or gDNA derived from T cells, B-cell-depleted T cells, or PBMCs. The dataset comprised deeply sampled blood TCRbeta repertoires from subjects exposed to, actively infected with, or recovered from COVID-19. The repertoires were released in a freely available public database intended as a resource for research on the immune response to SARS-CoV-2. The samples were drawn from two sources: the first 160 participants of the ongoing ImmuneRACE study, and 1,200 or so subjects contributed by 6 global collaborators. A de-identified subject ID, COVID-19 status, age in years and sex were almost always included in the sample metadata. Where available, HLA class I and class II types were taken from metadata supplied by the sample provider and were not determined by assay-based typing. What the study reported, not specific to this receptor: The amount of clinical and demographic metadata varied by source and participant and was provided uncurated.

CDR1 and CDR2, per the germline V gene, are MNHEY and SVGAGI. Cut back by 7 bases and 1 base, the V and J ends lie 11 bases apart. From its cysteine to its phenylalanine, the CDR3 spans 13 amino acids. Only CDR3 DNA remains: 39 bases, in frame from the first base. Collaborating institutions collected whole blood in K2EDTA tubes following their own protocols. For TCRbeta analysis, collaborator samples were shipped as frozen whole blood, as isolated PBMCs, or as DNA extracted from either sample type. To note about this clone: Its antigen is currently not known. No base quality information exists; no much larger clone differs at one position.

The immunoSEQ Assay, a bias-controlled multiplex PCR, was used to amplify TCRbeta CDR3 regions from genomic DNA. Processing in the source paper ran as follows. The number of nucleated cells in each sample was estimated by amplification of reference gene primers within the assay. To quantify the absolute abundance of each unique TCRbeta CDR3 rearrangement, sequence reads were collapsed and filtered. For each sample, productive Simpson clonality was calculated as the square root of Simpson's diversity index over productive rearrangements. TCRdb limited this immuneACCESS table to in-frame rearrangements with V and J called. A share of clones is missing; checked studies link under half to unresolved V genes, and the rest is unexplained. V, J and clone size were drawn from that table, and D and trimming were deduced from the DNA. For this sample the table gives over 400,000 clones, of which around 86% were detected only once. 1.4% of the sample lies in the top ten.

This sequence originates from a woman aged 25 to 39 with active or convalescent COVID-19. The chain was built from TRBV6-5 and TRBJ2-7; there is no confident call for the D gene. What was sequenced was peripheral blood. The DNA sequence is as follows: TGTGCCAGCACCCACCAGGATTCCTACGAGCAGTACTTC. This encodes CASTHQDSYEQYF.